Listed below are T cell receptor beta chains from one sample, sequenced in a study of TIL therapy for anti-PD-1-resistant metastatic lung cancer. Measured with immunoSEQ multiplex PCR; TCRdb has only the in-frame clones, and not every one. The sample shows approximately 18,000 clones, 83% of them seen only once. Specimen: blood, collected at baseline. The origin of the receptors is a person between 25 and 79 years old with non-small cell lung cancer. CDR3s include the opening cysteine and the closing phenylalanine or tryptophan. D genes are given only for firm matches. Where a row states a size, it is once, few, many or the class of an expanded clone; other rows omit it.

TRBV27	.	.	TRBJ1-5	TGTGCCAGCACCGGACAGAGAAGGAGGCTCAATAGCAATCAGCCCCAGCATTTT	CASTGQRRRLNSNQPQHF
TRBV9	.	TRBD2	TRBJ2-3	TGTGCCAGCAGCGTCCGTGGTAGCGGGGGTCACCGCACAGATACGCAGTATTTT	CASSVRGSGGHRTDTQYF
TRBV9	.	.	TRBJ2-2	TGTGCCAGCAGCGTAGTAGGGGTAGCGCCCGGGGAGCTGTTTTTT	CASSVVGVAPGELFF
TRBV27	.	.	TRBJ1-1	TGTGCCAGCAGTTTATCTGCGCGGAACACTGAAGCTTTCTTT	CASSLSARNTEAFF
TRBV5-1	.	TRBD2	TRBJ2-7	TGCGCCAGCAGCTTTGTGCTTTTGGGCGGGAGGGGGACCCCTTCCTACGAGCAGTACTTC	CASSFVLLGGRGTPSYEQYF
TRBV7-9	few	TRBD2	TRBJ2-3	TGTGCCAGCAGCTTAAGTCTAGCGGCGAACACAGATACGCAGTATTTT	CASSLSLAANTDTQYF
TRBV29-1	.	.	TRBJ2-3	TGCAGCGTTGAACTCTGGGGCACAGATACGCAGTATTTT	CSVELWGTDTQYF
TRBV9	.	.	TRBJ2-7	TGTGCCAGCAGCGTAGGCGGGTCGAGCTCCTACGAGCAGTACTTC	CASSVGGSSSYEQYF
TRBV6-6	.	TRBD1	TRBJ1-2	TGTGCCAGCAGGCGGGACAGGGCTGGCTACACCTTC	CASRRDRAGYTF
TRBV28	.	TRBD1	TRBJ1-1	TGTGCCAGCTGTTCTGACCGCGGGACAGGGGGCGATGGCCCCTCTCCAAACACTGAAGCTTTCTTT	CASCSDRGTGGDGPSPNTEAFF
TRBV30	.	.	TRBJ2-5	TGTGCCTGGGCGCGGGCTCGGTTGGAGACCCAGTACTTC	CAWARARLETQYF
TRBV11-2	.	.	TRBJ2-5	TGTGCCAGCAGCTTACCGGACCAAGAGACCCAGTACTTC	CASSLPDQETQYF
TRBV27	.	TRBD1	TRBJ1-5	TGTGCCAGCAGGCCAGGGGGCAAGAATCAGCCCCAGCATTTT	CASRPGGKNQPQHF
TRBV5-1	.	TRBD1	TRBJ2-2	TGCGCCAGCACCAACAGGGGTGACACCGGGGAGCTGTTTTTT	CASTNRGDTGELFF
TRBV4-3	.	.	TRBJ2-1	TGCGCCAGCAGCCAATATCGGGACCGATTTTTGAATGAGCAGTTCTTC	CASSQYRDRFLNEQFF
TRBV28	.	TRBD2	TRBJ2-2	TGTGCCAGCAAGCTAGCGGGAGACACCGGGGAGCTGTTTTTT	CASKLAGDTGELFF
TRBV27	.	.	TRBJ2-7	TGTGCCAGCAGTCCCGGCCCGACACGACACTACGAGCAGTACTTC	CASSPGPTRHYEQYF
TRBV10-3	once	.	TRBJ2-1	TGTGCCATCAGTGAGGCCCGGCGGGCCAGCTCCTACAATGAGCAGTTCTTC	CAISEARRASSYNEQFF
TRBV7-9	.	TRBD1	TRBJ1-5	TGTGCCAGCAGCCCCGACAGGGGAGGTAGCAATCAGCCCCAGCATTTT	CASSPDRGGSNQPQHF